Listed here is a single T cell receptor beta chain. The data belong to a study of blood T cell repertoires in COVID-19. The overall study: COVID-19 samples, acute and convalescent, were from the United States, Italy and Spain.

Sequenced by immunoSEQ multiplex PCR; TCRdb stores in-frame clones only, minus some. The sample carries 150,000 or so clones, 80% to 90% recorded once. The V end was cut by 0 bases, the J end by 7 bases, with 3 bases between. Germline V CDR1 and CDR2: GTSNPN, SVGIG (reference sequence). The CDR3 length is 11 residues. The TCR originated in an elderly woman with acute or convalescent COVID-19. Specimen: peripheral blood. V is TRBV30 and J is TRBJ2-2; D gene uncertain. The chain's CDR3 is CAWSVSGELFF. The CDR3 DNA sequence: TGTGCCTGGAGTGTGAGCGGGGAGCTGTTTTTT. Filled out from reference TRBV30 and TRBJ2-2, the complete variable domain reads SQTIHQWPATLVQPVGSPLSLECTVEGTSNPNLYWYRQAAGRGLQLLFYSVGIGQISSEVPQNLSASRPQDRQFILSSKKLLLSDSGFYLCAWSVSGELFFGEGSRLTVL.